The 14 T cell receptor beta chains below come from one sample, sequenced in a study of T cell responses to AZD1222 COVID-19 vaccine. Measured with immunoSEQ multiplex PCR; TCRdb has only the in-frame clones, and not every one. In the table there are 110,000 or so clones, 88% of which are singletons. Source: peripheral blood, taken on day 0 of AZD1222 vaccination. The receptors shown here come from an adult in good health.

The rearrangement uses TRBV4-1 and TRBJ2-1, with 7 bases fitting TRBD2. The V gene's germline CDR1 is MGHRA and CDR2 YSYEKL. The CDR3 is 17 residues long. After removal of 3 bases from V and 2 bases from J, the junction contained 10 bases not matched to a gene. CDR3 bases: TGCGCCAGCAGCCAGCGGGAGACGGGGCTAACCTACAATGAGCAGTTCTTC. Protein sequence: CASSQRETGLTYNEQFF.

This chain links TRBV6-5 with TRBJ2-1, with TRBD1 as a possible D gene (7 bases). Trimming removed 8 bases at V and 8 bases at J, with 13 bases between. Germline-derived CDR1 and CDR2 are MNHEY and SVGAGI. This CDR3 spans 12 amino acids. CDR3 in DNA: TGTGCCAGCCGACAGGGACTGGATGAGCAGTTCTTC. Its translation: CASRQGLDEQFF.

The chain combines TRBV4-2 with TRBJ2-3; either TRBD1 or TRBD2 may supply D (5 bases each). Germline V CDR1 and CDR2: LGHNA, YNFKEQ. The CDR3 contains 13 residues. V was trimmed by 4 bases and J by 7 bases, leaving 12 bases between them. CDR3 region: CASSRRGAYTQYF. The DNA for the CDR3 is TGTGCCAGCAGCCGTAGAGGGGCGTATACGCAGTATTTT.

In this sample, this clone turned up once. The rearrangement joins TRBV11-2 to TRBJ2-7; D unclear. This CDR3 is 12 amino acids long. Trimming took off 5 bases at V and 6 bases at J, with 11 bases between the two ends. From germline, CDR1 is SGHAT and CDR2 FQNNGV. The CDR3 protein is CASSPLLGEQYF. CDR3 nucleotides: TGTGCCAGCAGCCCCCTCCTTGGCGAGCAGTACTTC. Full variable domain (rest looked up from reference TRBV11-2 and TRBJ2-7): EAGVAQSPRYKIIEKRQSVAFWCNPISGHATLYWYQQILGQGPKLLIQFQNNGVVDDSQLPKDRFSAERLKGVDSTLKIQPAKLEDSAVYLCASSPLLGEQYFGPGTRLTVT.

The chain carries TRBV7-9 and TRBJ2-1; 8 bases are a match to TRBD2. CDR3 length equals 12 residues. After removal of 8 bases from V and 7 bases from J, the junction contained 4 bases not matched to a gene. CDR1 and CDR2 from the germline V gene are SEHNR and FQNEAQ (reference sequence). Here the CDR3 DNA reads TGTGCCAGCCGGGAGGGTGAAAATGAGCAGTTCTTC. Amino acid sequence: CASREGENEQFF.

The chain uses TRBV5-1 and TRBJ1-3, with 9 nucleotides matching TRBD1. Germline lookup yields CDR1 SGHRS and CDR2 YFSETQ. The CDR3 extends over 14 amino acids. J was trimmed by 2 bases and V by 4 bases; bases with no gene match: 1. As DNA, the CDR3 is TGCGCCAGCAGCAGGGACAGGGCTGGAAACACCATATATTTT. Its translation: CASSRDRAGNTIYF.

CDR3 region: CASSITPEQDGYTF. The CDR3 DNA sequence: TGTGCCAGTAGTATTACCCCAGAACAGGATGGCTACACCTTC. The chain is built from TRBV19 and TRBJ1-2, with D maybe TRBD1 (5 bases). Germline CDR1 LNHDA, CDR2 SQIVND (reference sequence). The CDR3 runs 14 residues. V was clipped by 3 bases and J by 6 bases, with 14 bases between them.

V usage is TRBV28 and J usage is TRBJ2-7, with unresolved D. V was pared by 5 bases and J by 2 bases, with 13 bases between. Germline V gives CDR1 MDHEN, CDR2 SYDVKM. The CDR3 is 14 amino acids. CDR3 residues: CASSPRVSPYEQYF. The CDR3 DNA reads TGTGCCAGCAGTCCCCGGGTCAGCCCCTACGAGCAGTACTTC.

Here the CDR3 DNA reads TGCGCCAGCAGCCAAGGTCCTGACCCCACTGAAGCTTTCTTT. It codes for CASSQGPDPTEAFF. This chain joins TRBV4-1 and TRBJ1-1; no definite D call. The CDR3 has 14 amino acids. V lost 1 base and J 4 bases, leaving 10 bases between the germline ends. Germline V gene sequence: CDR1 MGHRA, CDR2 YSYEKL.

The V gene is TRBV10-3, the J gene TRBJ1-3; D unresolved. Germline V gene sequence: CDR1 ENHRY, CDR2 SYGVKD. V lost 4 bases, J lost 3 bases, and 10 bases lay in between. This CDR3 is built from 14 residues. CDR3 sequence: CAISANGVGNTIYF. Written as DNA, the CDR3 is TGTGCCATCAGTGCGAACGGGGTTGGAAACACCATATATTTT.

The chain is built from TRBV19 and TRBJ2-1; D unresolved. V gave up 5 bases and J gave up 2 bases, with 16 bases separating them. Per the germline V gene, CDR1 is LNHDA and CDR2 is SQIVND (reference sequence). The CDR3 contains 16 residues. The CDR3 sequence: CASSLTRSGPYNEQFF. Here the CDR3 DNA reads TGTGCCAGTAGTCTAACCCGGTCCGGCCCCTACAATGAGCAGTTCTTC.

V is TRBV5-1 and J is TRBJ2-1; possibly TRBD2 for D (5 bases). Trimming shortened V by 1 base and J by 8 bases, and 13 bases separated the two germline ends. CDR1 is SGHRS, CDR2 YFSETQ, per germline. CDR3 length: 14 residues. CDR3 nucleotide sequence: TGCGCCAGCAGCTTGTCGGGCGGGTACGATGAGCAGTTCTTC. This sequence encodes CASSLSGGYDEQFF.

This sequence joins TRBV10-3 and TRBJ2-7, with 9 bases that match TRBD1. With 6 bases clipped from V and 7 bases from J, the junction kept 4 bases outside the gene matches. The CDR3 covers 12 residues. CDR1 ENHRY and CDR2 SYGVKD come from the germline V gene. The CDR3 loop reads CAIRGTGQEQYF. The CDR3 DNA reads as TGTGCCATCAGGGGGACAGGGCAGGAGCAGTACTTC.

This clone appeared a single time. This sequence joins TRBV7-6 and TRBJ2-5; 9 nucleotides align to TRBD2. Germline trimming cut 5 bases from V and 5 bases from J; bases unmatched to any gene: 15. The CDR3 is 17 residues long. Germline CDR1 is SGHVS and CDR2 is FNYEAQ. This CDR3 reads CASSSKFTAGGRETQYF. The CDR3 bases are TGTGCCAGCAGCAGCAAGTTTACGGCGGGGGGGCGTGAGACCCAGTACTTC. Complete variable domain (other parts from reference TRBV7-6 and TRBJ2-5): GAGVSQSPRYKVTKRGQDVALRCDPISGHVSLYWYRQALGQGPEFLTYFNYEAQQDKSGLPNDRFSAERPEGSISTLTIQRTEQRDSAMYRCASSSKFTAGGRETQYFGPGTRLLVL.